These T cell receptor beta chains were read from a single sample in a study. MiXCR was run by TCRdb on the multiplex PCR reads, yielding one entry per CDR3 protein. Altogether about 1,000 distinct CDR3 sequences are present, roughly 6% being singletons, with the ten largest covering more than 6.5%. The sequencing sample was made of naive CD4+ T cells sorted from blood. Receptor source: a female donor with breast cancer. CDR3s include the opening cysteine and the closing phenylalanine or tryptophan. The D gene is left open where the match is weak. Some rows mark clone size as missing; the rest say once, few, many or name a class of expanded clone.

>medium-sized|11|NA|TRBV12-3/TRBV12-4|TRBJ1-2
TGTGCCAGCAGTTTAGCCTCAGGGAAAACCTTC
CASSLASGKTF
>large|13|NA|TRBV12-3/TRBV12-4|TRBJ1-2
TGTGCCAGCCACCAGGGAGCTAACTATGGCTACACCTTC
CASHQGANYGYTF
>large|15|TRBD1|TRBV12-3/TRBV12-4|TRBJ1-2
TGTGCCAGCAGCACCGGGACAGGGGAGACCTATGGCTACACCTTC
CASSTGTGETYGYTF
>large|15|TRBD1|TRBV12-3/TRBV12-4|TRBJ1-2
TGTGCCAGCAGTTCCCGGGACAGGGATCACTATGGCTACACCTTC
CASSSRDRDHYGYTF
>medium-sized|13|NA|TRBV12-3/TRBV12-4|TRBJ1-2
TGTGCCAGCAGTTTATTCGAACAGAGGGGCTACACCTTC
CASSLFEQRGYTF
>many|14|NA|TRBV12-3/TRBV12-4|TRBJ1-2
TGTGCCAGCAGCCTAGGATCCGGGACGAAAGGCTACACCTTC
CASSLGSGTKGYTF
>medium-sized|13|NA|TRBV12-3/TRBV12-4|TRBJ1-2
TGTGCCAGCAGTTTAGGGGTCCCCTATGGCTACACCTTC
CASSLGVPYGYTF
>medium-sized|13|TRBD1|TRBV12-3/TRBV12-4|TRBJ1-2
TGTGCCAGCAGCCGGACAGGGAACTATGGCTACACCTTC
CASSRTGNYGYTF
>medium-sized|14|NA|TRBV12-3/TRBV12-4|TRBJ1-2
TGTGCCAGCAGTCTGACAAGGGGCCGGTATGGCTACACCTTC
CASSLTRGRYGYTF
>large|13|TRBD1|TRBV12-3/TRBV12-4|TRBJ1-2
TGTGCCAGCAGCCGGACAGGGGAAGGTGGCTACACCTTC
CASSRTGEGGYTF
>medium-sized|13|NA|TRBV12-3/TRBV12-4|TRBJ1-2
TGTGCCAGCAGTTTAGGCAGGGGTGCCGGCTACACCTTC
CASSLGRGAGYTF
>medium-sized|15|TRBD1|TRBV12-3/TRBV12-4|TRBJ1-2
TGTGCCAGCTCTTGGACAGGGGATCTCCGAAATGGCTACACCTTC
CASSWTGDLRNGYTF
>medium-sized|13|NA|TRBV12-3/TRBV12-4|TRBJ1-2
TGTGCCAGCAGTTTACACGGAAGCTATGGCTACACCTTC
CASSLHGSYGYTF
>medium-sized|13|NA|TRBV12-3/TRBV12-4|TRBJ1-2
TGTGCCAGCAGTCCCGGCCGTAACTATGGCTACACCTTC
CASSPGRNYGYTF
>NA|13|TRBD1|TRBV12-3/TRBV12-4|TRBJ1-2
TGTGCCAGCACCTGGGACAGGGGAAATGGCTACACCTTC
CASTWDRGNGYTF
>large|15|TRBD1|TRBV12-3/TRBV12-4|TRBJ1-2
TGTGCCAGCAGTTTAGCCACGACAGGGAGAAATGGCTACACCTTC
CASSLATTGRNGYTF
>medium-sized|13|NA|TRBV12-3/TRBV12-4|TRBJ1-2
TGTGCCAGCAGTTTATGGGATGGCTATGGCTACACCTTC
CASSLWDGYGYTF
>many|14|NA|TRBV12-3/TRBV12-4|TRBJ1-2
TGTGCCAGCAGTTTACCGCGGAGAAGCTATGGCTACACCTTC
CASSLPRRSYGYTF
>medium-sized|12|NA|TRBV12-3/TRBV12-4|TRBJ1-2
TGTGCCAGCAGTTTCGTCAGGGAAGACTACACCTTC
CASSFVREDYTF
>NA|14|NA|TRBV12-3/TRBV12-4|TRBJ1-2
TGTGCCAGCAGTTTCGGGAGGCATAGCTATGGCTACACCTTC
CASSFGRHSYGYTF
>medium-sized|13|NA|TRBV12-3/TRBV12-4|TRBJ1-2
TGTGCCAGCTCTACCACAAGGGGAGATGGCTACACCTTC
CASSTTRGDGYTF
>many|14|NA|TRBV12-3/TRBV12-4|TRBJ1-2
TGTGCCAGCAGTCCATCGGCTCGAAACTATGGCTACACCTTC
CASSPSARNYGYTF
>large|13|NA|TRBV12-3/TRBV12-4|TRBJ1-2
TGTGCCAGCAGTTTACCCGGCGTGAGGGGCTACACCTTC
CASSLPGVRGYTF
>many|13|NA|TRBV12-3/TRBV12-4|TRBJ1-2
TGTGCCAGCAGTCCACAGGTTAACTATGGCTACACCTTC
CASSPQVNYGYTF
>large|12|NA|TRBV12-3/TRBV12-4|TRBJ1-2
TGTGCCAGCAGTTTAGCGTGGGATGGCTACACCTTC
CASSLAWDGYTF
>medium-sized|14|NA|TRBV12-3/TRBV12-4|TRBJ1-2
TGTGCCAGCAGCCCGGGGCAGGGATTCTATGGCTACACCTTC
CASSPGQGFYGYTF
>large|13|TRBD1|TRBV12-3/TRBV12-4|TRBJ1-2
TGTGCCAGCAGCCTCGACAGGGTTACCGGCTACACCTTC
CASSLDRVTGYTF
>medium-sized|13|NA|TRBV12-3/TRBV12-4|TRBJ1-2
TGTGCCAGCAGGCGCCGGGCGGGCAATGGCTACACCTTC
CASRRRAGNGYTF
>NA|14|NA|TRBV12-3/TRBV12-4|TRBJ1-2
TGTGCCAGCAGTTCATTTGTCGGGGTACTTGGCTACACCTTC
CASSSFVGVLGYTF
>few|17|TRBD1|TRBV12-3/TRBV12-4|TRBJ1-2
TGTGCCAGCAGTTCGATATCTGTAACCGGGACAGGGTATGGCTACACCTTC
CASSSISVTGTGYGYTF
>medium-sized|12|NA|TRBV12-3/TRBV12-4|TRBJ1-2
TGTGCCAGCAGTTTAATAAACTATGGCTACACCTTC
CASSLINYGYTF
>large|14|NA|TRBV12-3/TRBV12-4|TRBJ1-2
TGTGCCAGCAGTCCAGACCCCGGCGGGGTTAGCTACACCTTC
CASSPDPGGVSYTF
>medium-sized|14|NA|TRBV12-3/TRBV12-4|TRBJ1-2
TGTGCCAGCAAACCGGGCGGTGATGACTATGGCTACACCTTC
CASKPGGDDYGYTF
>medium-sized|17|NA|TRBV12-3/TRBV12-4|TRBJ1-2
TGTGCCAGCAGTTTTAACCCTCCGACTCTCACGACTGATGGCTACACCTTC
CASSFNPPTLTTDGYTF
>large|13|NA|TRBV12-3/TRBV12-4|TRBJ1-2
TGTGCCAGCAGTAGTGGCGCTAACTATGGCTACACCTTC
CASSSGANYGYTF
>large|13|NA|TRBV12-3/TRBV12-4|TRBJ1-2
TGTGCCAGTCAAGATACGGTCGGTGGTGGCTACACCTTC
CASQDTVGGGYTF
>medium-sized|14|NA|TRBV12-3/TRBV12-4|TRBJ1-2
TGTGCCAGCAGTTTGACAGCGCGTCTCTATGGCTACACCTTC
CASSLTARLYGYTF
>medium-sized|15|NA|TRBV12-3/TRBV12-4|TRBJ1-2
TGTGCCAGCAGTCCCCAACTTCTCTCTAACTATGGCTACACCTTC
CASSPQLLSNYGYTF
>large|18|NA|TRBV12-3/TRBV12-4|TRBJ1-2
TGTGCCAGCAGTTTCTCCGGCGTGGTAGCCTTTCCCGTCTATGGCTACACCTTC
CASSFSGVVAFPVYGYTF
>many|8|NA|TRBV12-3/TRBV12-4|TRBJ1-2
TGTGCCAGCAGCAGGGGAAACTTC
CASSRGNF
>medium-sized|15|NA|TRBV12-3/TRBV12-4|TRBJ1-2
TGTGCCAGCAGTCCCTACTCCGGACTAAACTATGGCTACACCTTC
CASSPYSGLNYGYTF
>large|14|NA|TRBV12-3/TRBV12-4|TRBJ1-2
TGTGCCAGCAGTTTAGGCACTCCTAACTATGGCTACACCTTC
CASSLGTPNYGYTF
>large|16|TRBD1|TRBV12-3/TRBV12-4|TRBJ1-2
TGTGCCAGCCAACCCGGGACAGGGCTACTAAACTATGGCTACACCTTC
CASQPGTGLLNYGYTF
>medium-sized|14|NA|TRBV12-3/TRBV12-4|TRBJ1-2
TGTGCCAGCAGTTTAGAACGGTCAGGTTGGAGCTACACCTTC
CASSLERSGWSYTF
>medium-sized|15|NA|TRBV12-3/TRBV12-4|TRBJ1-2
TGTGCCAGCAGTTATCCGGGACGGAATAACTATGGCTACACCTTC
CASSYPGRNNYGYTF
>medium-sized|13|NA|TRBV12-3/TRBV12-4|TRBJ1-2
TGTGCCAGCAGCGCCACGACGAACTATGGCTACACCTTC
CASSATTNYGYTF
>medium-sized|12|NA|TRBV12-3/TRBV12-4|TRBJ1-2
TGTGCCAGCAGTCCCCAGGGAGCTGGCTACACCTTC
CASSPQGAGYTF
>large|12|NA|TRBV12-3/TRBV12-4|TRBJ1-2
TGTGCCAGCAGTTTAGCGGAAAGGCGACCTCACTTC
CASSLAERRPHF
>medium-sized|13|NA|TRBV12-3/TRBV12-4|TRBJ1-2
TGTGCCAGCAGTCCTTCAGGGGAGGATGGCTACACCTTC
CASSPSGEDGYTF
>large|14|TRBD1|TRBV12-3/TRBV12-4|TRBJ1-2
TGTGCCAGCAGGGGACAGGGTAGGAACTATGGCTACACCTTC
CASRGQGRNYGYTF
>medium-sized|13|NA|TRBV12-3/TRBV12-4|TRBJ1-2
TGTGCCAGCAGTTTTAAAACTAACTATGGCTACACCTTC
CASSFKTNYGYTF
>medium-sized|13|NA|TRBV12-3/TRBV12-4|TRBJ1-2
TGTGCCAGCAGTTTGTGGGGCCAGAGGGGCTACACCTTC
CASSLWGQRGYTF
>medium-sized|14|NA|TRBV12-3/TRBV12-4|TRBJ1-2
TGTGCCAGCAGTTTCCCAGGGATCTTCTATGGCTACACCTTC
CASSFPGIFYGYTF
>medium-sized|14|TRBD1|TRBV12-3/TRBV12-4|TRBJ1-2
TGTGCCAGCAGCACCCTCCGGGACAGCTATGGCTACACCTTC
CASSTLRDSYGYTF
>many|13|TRBD1|TRBV12-3/TRBV12-4|TRBJ1-2
TGTGCCAGCAGTTCCGGGACAGCATATGGCTACACCTTC
CASSSGTAYGYTF
>medium-sized|15|TRBD1|TRBV12-3/TRBV12-4|TRBJ1-2
TGTGCCAGCAGTAAGGGACAGGGATTTAGCTATGGCTACACCTTC
CASSKGQGFSYGYTF
>large|14|TRBD1|TRBV12-3/TRBV12-4|TRBJ1-2
TGTGCCAGCAGTCCCCGGGACAGGGGCTATGGCTACACCTTC
CASSPRDRGYGYTF
>large|14|TRBD1|TRBV12-3/TRBV12-4|TRBJ1-2
TGTGCCAGCAGGGGACGGACAGGGAACCATGGCTACACCTTC
CASRGRTGNHGYTF
>medium-sized|14|NA|TRBV12-3/TRBV12-4|TRBJ1-2
TGTGCCAGCAGTTCATCAGCAGGGGCCTATGGCTACACCTTC
CASSSSAGAYGYTF